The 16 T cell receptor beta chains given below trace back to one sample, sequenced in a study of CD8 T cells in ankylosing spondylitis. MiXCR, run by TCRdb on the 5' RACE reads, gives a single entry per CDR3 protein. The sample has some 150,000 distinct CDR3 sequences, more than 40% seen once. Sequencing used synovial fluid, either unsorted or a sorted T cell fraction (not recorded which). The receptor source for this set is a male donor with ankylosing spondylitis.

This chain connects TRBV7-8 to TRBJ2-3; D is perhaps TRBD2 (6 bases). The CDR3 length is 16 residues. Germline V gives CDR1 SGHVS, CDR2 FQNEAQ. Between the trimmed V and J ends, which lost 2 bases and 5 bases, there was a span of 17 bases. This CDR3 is CASSLHRDGEVDTQYF. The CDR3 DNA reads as TGTGCCAGCAGCTTACACCGGGACGGGGAGGTAGATACGCAGTATTTT.

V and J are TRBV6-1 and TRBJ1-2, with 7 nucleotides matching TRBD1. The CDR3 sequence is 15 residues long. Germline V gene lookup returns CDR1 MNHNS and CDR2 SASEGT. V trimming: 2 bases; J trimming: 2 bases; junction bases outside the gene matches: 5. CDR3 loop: CASSEIGTANYGYTF. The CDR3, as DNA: TGTGCCAGCAGTGAAATTGGGACAGCCAACTATGGCTACACCTTC.

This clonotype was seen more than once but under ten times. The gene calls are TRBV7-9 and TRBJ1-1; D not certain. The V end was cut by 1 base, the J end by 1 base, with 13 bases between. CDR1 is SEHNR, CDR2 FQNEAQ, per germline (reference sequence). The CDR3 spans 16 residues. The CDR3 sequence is CASSLDSLRKNTEAFF. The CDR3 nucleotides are TGTGCCAGCAGCTTAGATTCCCTTCGGAAGAACACTGAAGCTTTCTTT.

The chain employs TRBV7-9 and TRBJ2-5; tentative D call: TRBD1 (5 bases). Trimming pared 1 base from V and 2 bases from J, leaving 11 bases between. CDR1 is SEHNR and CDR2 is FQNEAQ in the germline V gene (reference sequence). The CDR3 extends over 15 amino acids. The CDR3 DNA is TGTGCCAGCAGCTTAGTTTCGGCAGGGCAAGAGACCCAGTACTTC. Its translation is CASSLVSAGQETQYF.

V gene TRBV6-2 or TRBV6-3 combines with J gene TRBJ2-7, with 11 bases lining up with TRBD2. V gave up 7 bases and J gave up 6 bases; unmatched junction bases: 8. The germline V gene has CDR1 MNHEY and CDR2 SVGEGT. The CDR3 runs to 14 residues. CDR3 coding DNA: TGTGCCAGCAACATAGCGGGAGGGAGTGGCGAGCAGTACTTC. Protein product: CASNIAGGSGEQYF.

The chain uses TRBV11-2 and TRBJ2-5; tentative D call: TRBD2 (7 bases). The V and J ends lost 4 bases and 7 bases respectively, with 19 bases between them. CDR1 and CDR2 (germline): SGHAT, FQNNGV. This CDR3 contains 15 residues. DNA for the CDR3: TGTGCCAGCAGCTCCTGGCGGGGGCCCGCTGTGACCCAGTACTTC. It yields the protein CASSSWRGPAVTQYF.

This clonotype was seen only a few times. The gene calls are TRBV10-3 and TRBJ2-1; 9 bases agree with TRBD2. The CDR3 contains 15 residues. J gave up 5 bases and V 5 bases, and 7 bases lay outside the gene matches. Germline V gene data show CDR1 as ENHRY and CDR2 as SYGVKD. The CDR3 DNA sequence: TGTGCCATCAGTCAGCAGCGGGAGGAACACAATGAGCAGTTCTTC. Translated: CAISQQREEHNEQFF.

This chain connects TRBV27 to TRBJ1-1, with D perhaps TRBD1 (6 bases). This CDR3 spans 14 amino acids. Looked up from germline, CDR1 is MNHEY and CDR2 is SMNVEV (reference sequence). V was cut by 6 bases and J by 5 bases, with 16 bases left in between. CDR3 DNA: TGTGCCAGCAGAGGATACAGGGATTCGACTGAAGCTTTCTTT. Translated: CASRGYRDSTEAFF.

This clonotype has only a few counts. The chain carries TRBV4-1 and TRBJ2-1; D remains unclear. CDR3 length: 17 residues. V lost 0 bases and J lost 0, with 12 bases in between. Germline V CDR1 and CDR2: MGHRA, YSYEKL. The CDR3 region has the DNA TGCGCCAGCAGCCAAGATCTTTACGGAAGCTCCTACAATGAGCAGTTCTTC. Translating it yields CASSQDLYGSSYNEQFF.

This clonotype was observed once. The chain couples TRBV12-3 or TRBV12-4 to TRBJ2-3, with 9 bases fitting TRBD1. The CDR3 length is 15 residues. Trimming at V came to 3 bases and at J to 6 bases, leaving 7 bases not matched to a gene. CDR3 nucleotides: TGTGCCAGCAGTTTCATGACAGGGGGATCTGATACGCAGTATTTT. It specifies CASSFMTGGSDTQYF.

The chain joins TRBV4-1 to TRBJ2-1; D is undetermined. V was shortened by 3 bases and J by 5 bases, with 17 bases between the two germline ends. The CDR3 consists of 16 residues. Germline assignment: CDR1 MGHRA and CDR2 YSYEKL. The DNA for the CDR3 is TGCGCCAGCAGCCATGTCACCCTCTGGGCGGACAATGAGCAGTTCTTC. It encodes CASSHVTLWADNEQFF.

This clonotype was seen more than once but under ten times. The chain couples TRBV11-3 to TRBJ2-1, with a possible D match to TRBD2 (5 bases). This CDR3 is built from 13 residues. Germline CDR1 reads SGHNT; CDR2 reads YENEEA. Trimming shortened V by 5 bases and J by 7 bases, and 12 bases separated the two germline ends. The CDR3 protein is CASSPLLVNEQFF. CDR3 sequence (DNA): TGTGCCAGCAGCCCTTTACTAGTTAATGAGCAGTTCTTC.

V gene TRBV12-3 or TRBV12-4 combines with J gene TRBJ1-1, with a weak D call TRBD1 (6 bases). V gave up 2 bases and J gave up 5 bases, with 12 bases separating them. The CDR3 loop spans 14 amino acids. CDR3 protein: CASSLNQGWTEAFF. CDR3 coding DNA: TGTGCCAGCAGTTTAAATCAGGGGTGGACTGAAGCTTTCTTT.

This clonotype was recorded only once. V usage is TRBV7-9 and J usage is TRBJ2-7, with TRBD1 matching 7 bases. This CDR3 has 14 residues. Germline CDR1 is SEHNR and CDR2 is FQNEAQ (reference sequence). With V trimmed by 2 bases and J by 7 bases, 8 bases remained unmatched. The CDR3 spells CASSLSAGGSEQYF. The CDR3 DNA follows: TGTGCCAGCAGCTTATCGGCAGGGGGATCGGAGCAGTACTTC.

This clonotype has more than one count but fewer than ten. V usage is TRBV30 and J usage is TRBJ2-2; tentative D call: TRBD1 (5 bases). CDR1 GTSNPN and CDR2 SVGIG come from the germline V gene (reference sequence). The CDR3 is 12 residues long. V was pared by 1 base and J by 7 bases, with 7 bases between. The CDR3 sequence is CAWSERGGELFF. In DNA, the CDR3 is TGTGCCTGGAGTGAAAGGGGCGGGGAGCTGTTTTTT.

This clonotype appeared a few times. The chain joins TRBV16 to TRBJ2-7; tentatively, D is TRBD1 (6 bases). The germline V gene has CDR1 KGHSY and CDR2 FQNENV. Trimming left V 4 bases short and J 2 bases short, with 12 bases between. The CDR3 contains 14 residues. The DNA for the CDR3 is TGTGCCAGCAGCCCAGGGGCAGGCCCCTACGAGCAGTACTTC. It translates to CASSPGAGPYEQYF.